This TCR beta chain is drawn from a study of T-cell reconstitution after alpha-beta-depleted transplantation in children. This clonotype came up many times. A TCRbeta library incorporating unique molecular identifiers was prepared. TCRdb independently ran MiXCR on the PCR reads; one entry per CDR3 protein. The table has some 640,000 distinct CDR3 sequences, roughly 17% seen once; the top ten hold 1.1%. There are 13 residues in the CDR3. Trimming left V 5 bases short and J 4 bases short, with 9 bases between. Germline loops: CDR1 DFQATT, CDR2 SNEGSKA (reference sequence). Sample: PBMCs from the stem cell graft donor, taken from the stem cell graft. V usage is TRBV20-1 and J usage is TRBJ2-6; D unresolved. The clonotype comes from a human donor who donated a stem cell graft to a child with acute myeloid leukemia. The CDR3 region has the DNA TGCAGTGCTCGCACCGGCGGGGCCAACGTCCTGACTTTC. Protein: CSARTGGANVLTF.